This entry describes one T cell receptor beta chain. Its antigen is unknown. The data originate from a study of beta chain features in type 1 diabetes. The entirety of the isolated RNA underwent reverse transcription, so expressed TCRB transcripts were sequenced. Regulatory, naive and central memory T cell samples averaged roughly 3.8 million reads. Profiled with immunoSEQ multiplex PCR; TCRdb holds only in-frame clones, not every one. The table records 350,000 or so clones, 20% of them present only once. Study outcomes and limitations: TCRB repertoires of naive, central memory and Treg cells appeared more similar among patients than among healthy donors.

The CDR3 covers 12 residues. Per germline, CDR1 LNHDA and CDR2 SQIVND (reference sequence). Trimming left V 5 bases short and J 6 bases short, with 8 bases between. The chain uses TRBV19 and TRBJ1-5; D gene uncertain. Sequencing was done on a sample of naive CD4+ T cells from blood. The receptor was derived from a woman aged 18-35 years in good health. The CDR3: CASSAGSQPQHF. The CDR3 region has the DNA TGTGCCAGTAGTGCGGGGTCTCAGCCCCAGCATTTT.